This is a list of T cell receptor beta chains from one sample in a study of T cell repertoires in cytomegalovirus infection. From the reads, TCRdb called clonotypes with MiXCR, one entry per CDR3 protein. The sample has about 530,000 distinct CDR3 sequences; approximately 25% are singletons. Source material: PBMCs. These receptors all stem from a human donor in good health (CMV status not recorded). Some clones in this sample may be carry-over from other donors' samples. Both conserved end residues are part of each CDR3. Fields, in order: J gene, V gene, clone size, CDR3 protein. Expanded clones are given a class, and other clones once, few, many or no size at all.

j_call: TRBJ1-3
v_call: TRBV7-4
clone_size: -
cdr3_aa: CASSRGSGISGNTIYF

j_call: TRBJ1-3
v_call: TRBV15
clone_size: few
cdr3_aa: CATSRDHADSGNTIYF

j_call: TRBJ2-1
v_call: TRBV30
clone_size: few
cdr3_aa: CAWSRGPSGYEQFF

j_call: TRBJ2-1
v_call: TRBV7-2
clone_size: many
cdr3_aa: CASSLAGATRNEQFF

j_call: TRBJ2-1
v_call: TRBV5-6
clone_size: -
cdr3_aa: CASRPAGTRNYNEQFF

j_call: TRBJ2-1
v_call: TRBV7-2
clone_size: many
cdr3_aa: CASSLTPGTREQFF

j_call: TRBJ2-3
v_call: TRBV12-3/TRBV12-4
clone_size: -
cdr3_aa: CASSYLRATDTQYF

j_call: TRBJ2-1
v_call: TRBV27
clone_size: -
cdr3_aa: CASSLLPGRAVYNEQFF

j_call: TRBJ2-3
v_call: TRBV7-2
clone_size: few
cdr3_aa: CASSSPYSGRGTDTQYF

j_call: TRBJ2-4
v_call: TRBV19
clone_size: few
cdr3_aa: CASRPQDHDKNIQYF

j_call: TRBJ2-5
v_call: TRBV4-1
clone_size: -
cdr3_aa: CASSQSGQGADETQYF

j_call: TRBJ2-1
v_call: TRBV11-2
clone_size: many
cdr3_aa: CASSLDYSYNEQFF

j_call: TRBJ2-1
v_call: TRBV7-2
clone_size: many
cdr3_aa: CASSSPGTRAYNEQFF

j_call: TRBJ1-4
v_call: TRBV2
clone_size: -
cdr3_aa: CASSAMVVYEKLFF

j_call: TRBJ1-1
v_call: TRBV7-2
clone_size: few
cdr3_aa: CASSLLWGNTEAFF

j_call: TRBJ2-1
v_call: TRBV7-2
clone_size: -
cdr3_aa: CASRPAGAGGNEQFF

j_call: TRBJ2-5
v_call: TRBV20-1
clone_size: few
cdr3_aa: CSARDRTSGLQETQYF

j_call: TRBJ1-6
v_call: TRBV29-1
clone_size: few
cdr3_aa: CSAQTANNSPLHF

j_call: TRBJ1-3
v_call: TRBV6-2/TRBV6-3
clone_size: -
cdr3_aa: CASSRARETASGNTIYF

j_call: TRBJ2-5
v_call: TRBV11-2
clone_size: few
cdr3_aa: CASSRVGRVHYLVGKETQYF

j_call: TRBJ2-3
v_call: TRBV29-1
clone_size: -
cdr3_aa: CSVNKVISDTQYF

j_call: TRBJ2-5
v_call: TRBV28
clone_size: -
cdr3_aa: CASSSGQGWETQYF

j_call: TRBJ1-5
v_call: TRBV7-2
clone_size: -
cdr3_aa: CASSVEPKLPQHF

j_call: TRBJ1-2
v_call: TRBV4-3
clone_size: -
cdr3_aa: CASSQEPWPTNYGYTF

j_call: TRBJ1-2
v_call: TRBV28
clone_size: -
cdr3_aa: CASSAGGVGYGYTF

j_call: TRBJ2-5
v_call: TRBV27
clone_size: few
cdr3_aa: CASSPRLAQETQYF

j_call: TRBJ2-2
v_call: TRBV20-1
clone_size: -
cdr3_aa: CSAPGTGGELFF

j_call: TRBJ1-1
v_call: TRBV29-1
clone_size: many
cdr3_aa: CSAHDGNTEAFF

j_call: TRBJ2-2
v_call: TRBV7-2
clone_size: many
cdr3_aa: CASSFSAAGELFF

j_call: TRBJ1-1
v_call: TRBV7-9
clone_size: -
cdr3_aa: CASLPQGRPEAFF

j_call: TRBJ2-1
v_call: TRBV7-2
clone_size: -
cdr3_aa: CASSLGWGLATSYNEQFF

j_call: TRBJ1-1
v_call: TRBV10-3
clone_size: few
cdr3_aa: CAIGTTGGTEAFF

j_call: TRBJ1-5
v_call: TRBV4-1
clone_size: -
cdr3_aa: CASSQDHKAYSNQPQHF

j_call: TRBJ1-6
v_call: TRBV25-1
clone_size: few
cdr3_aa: CASSEFSGRGGTLHF

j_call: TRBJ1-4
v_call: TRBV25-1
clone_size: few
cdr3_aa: CASSRTGPPANEKLFF

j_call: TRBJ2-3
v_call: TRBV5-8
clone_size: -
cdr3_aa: CASSLARLRDTQYF

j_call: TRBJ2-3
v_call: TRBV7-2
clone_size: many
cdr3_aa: CASSPKVGEVTDTQYF

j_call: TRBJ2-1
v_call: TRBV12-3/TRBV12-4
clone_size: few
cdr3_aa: CASSSITSGSFNEQFF

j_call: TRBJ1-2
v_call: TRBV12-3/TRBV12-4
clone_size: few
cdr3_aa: CASSPGPQGNYGYTF

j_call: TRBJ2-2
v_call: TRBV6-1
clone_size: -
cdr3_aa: CASSEFVDVGNWGELFF

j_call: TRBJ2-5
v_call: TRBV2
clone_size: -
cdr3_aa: CASSEGVSGGQETQYF

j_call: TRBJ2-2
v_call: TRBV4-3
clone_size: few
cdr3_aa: CASSYRGGKNTGELFF

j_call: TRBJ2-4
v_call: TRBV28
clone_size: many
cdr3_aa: CASSFEAGEPIAKNIQYF

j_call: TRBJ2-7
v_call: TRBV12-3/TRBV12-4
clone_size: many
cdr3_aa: CASSFSGGSYFYEQYF

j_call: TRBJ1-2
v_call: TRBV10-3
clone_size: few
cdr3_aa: CAIRESGGSNYGYTF

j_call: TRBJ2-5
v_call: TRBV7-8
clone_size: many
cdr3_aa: CATTRLWETQYF

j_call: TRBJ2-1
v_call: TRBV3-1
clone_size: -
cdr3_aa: CASSQQTSGDEQFF

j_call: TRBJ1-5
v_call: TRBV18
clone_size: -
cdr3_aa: CASSPRGTGGRQPQHF

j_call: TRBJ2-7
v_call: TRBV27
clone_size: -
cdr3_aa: CASSSPGQGSEQYF

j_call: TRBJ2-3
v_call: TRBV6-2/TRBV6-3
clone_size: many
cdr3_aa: CASSYSPSVGTDTQYF

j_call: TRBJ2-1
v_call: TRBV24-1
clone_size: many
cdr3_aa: CATSDTTLSFYNEQFF

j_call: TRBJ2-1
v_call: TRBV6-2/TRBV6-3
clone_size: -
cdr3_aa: CASSYGGRALDEQFF

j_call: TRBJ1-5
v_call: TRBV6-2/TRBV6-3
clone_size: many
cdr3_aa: CASSSQASAFNQPQHF

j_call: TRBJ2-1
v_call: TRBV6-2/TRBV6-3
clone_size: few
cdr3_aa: CASSYRLAGDEQFF

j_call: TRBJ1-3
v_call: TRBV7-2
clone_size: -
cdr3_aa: CASSPDRGSYTIYF

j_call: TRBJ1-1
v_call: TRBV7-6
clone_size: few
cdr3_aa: CASSPGGGSGTEAFF

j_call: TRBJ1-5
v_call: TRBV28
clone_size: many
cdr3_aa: CASSLGWNRLSSNQPQHF

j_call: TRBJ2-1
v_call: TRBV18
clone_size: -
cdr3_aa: CASSPRRDSYNEQFF

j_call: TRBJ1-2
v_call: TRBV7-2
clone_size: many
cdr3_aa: CASSRGHLSYTF

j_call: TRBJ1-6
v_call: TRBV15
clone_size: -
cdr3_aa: CATEPLHF